What follows are 5 T cell receptor beta chains derived from one specimen sequenced in a study of cytomegalovirus exposure and HLA in healthy donors. 13 Jbeta primers and 60 Vbeta primers were used for the PCR. Here immunoSEQ multiplex PCR was the method, and the copy in TCRdb shows in-frame clones only, minus some. The repertoire holds roughly 190,000 clones, roughly 80% seen once, with approximately 3.9% in the top ten. Sequencing was carried out using PBMCs. The receptors come from a man between 45 and 60 years old in good health and CMV-seronegative.

The chain uses TRBV13 and TRBJ1-1, with a tentative D call TRBD1 (5 bases). V was clipped by 3 bases and J by 5 bases, with 13 bases between them. Germline V gives CDR1 PRHDT, CDR2 FYEKMQ (reference sequence). The CDR3 is 14 residues long. The CDR3: CASSLGQGRTEAFF. CDR3 DNA: TGTGCCAGCAGCTTGGGGCAGGGAAGGACTGAAGCTTTCTTT.

The chain links TRBV27 to TRBJ2-5; D unresolved. Deletions cut 6 bases from V and 3 bases from J, with 11 bases between. CDR3 length: 13 residues. CDR1 MNHEY and CDR2 SMNVEV come from the germline V gene (reference sequence). Here the CDR3 DNA reads TGTGCCAGCAGACCAGTAATGGAAGAGACCCAGTACTTC. Translation: CASRPVMEETQYF.

This chain uses TRBV9 with TRBJ2-5; 13 bases align to TRBD2. J was trimmed by 5 bases and V by 5 bases; bases with no gene match: 3. Germline assignment: CDR1 SGDLS and CDR2 YYNGEE. The CDR3 has 14 residues. Here the CDR3 reads CASSRTSGGETQYF. The DNA for the CDR3 is TGTGCCAGCAGTAGGACTAGCGGGGGTGAGACCCAGTACTTC.

CDR3 sequence: CASRPNFQETQYF. The CDR3 coding sequence is TGTGCCAGCAGACCGAACTTCCAAGAGACCCAGTACTTC. The rearrangement joins TRBV7-2 to TRBJ2-5; D gene ambiguous. Trimming removed 6 bases from V and 1 base from J, with 9 bases in between. Germline V gene data show CDR1 as SGHTA and CDR2 as FQGNSA. The CDR3 is 13 amino acids. Using reference TRBV7-2 and TRBJ2-5 for the parts outside the CDR3, the full variable domain is GAGVSQSPSNKVTEKGKDVELRCDPISGHTALYWYRQSLGQGLEFLIYFQGNSAPDKSGLPSDRFSAERTGGSVSTLTIQRTQQEDSAVYLCASRPNFQETQYFGPGTRLLVL.

The chain employs TRBV6-4 and TRBJ2-1, with 15 bases that match TRBD2. The CDR3 length is 15 residues. The ends lost 6 bases at V and 8 bases at J; junction bases unmatched: 5. CDR1 and CDR2 from the germline V gene are MRHNA and SNTAGT. Here the CDR3 DNA reads TGTGCCAGCAGCCGGACTAGCGGGGGGGAATATGAGCAGTTCTTC. It is translated as CASSRTSGGEYEQFF.